Below are 20 T cell receptor beta chains sequenced from a single sample in a study of blood T cell repertoires in COVID-19. The method was immunoSEQ multiplex PCR; TCRdb's version includes in-frame clones alone and lacks a portion of them. Here the sample spans some 160,000 clones, about 83% being singletons. The source material was peripheral blood. The receptors were gathered from an elderly woman with acute or convalescent COVID-19.

V and J are TRBV5-1 and TRBJ1-1; D may be TRBD1 (6 bases). With 4 bases removed from V and 1 base from J, the gap between germline ends came to 11 bases. The CDR3 consists of 14 residues. Germline assignment: CDR1 SGHRS and CDR2 YFSETQ. The CDR3 here is CASSRDRTNTEAFF. The CDR3 coding sequence is TGCGCCAGCAGCCGAGACAGGACGAACACTGAAGCTTTCTTT.

The CDR3 is CASSTDLTGGNTIYF. In nucleotides, the CDR3 is TGTGCCAGCAGCACGGACCTAACGGGAGGAAACACCATATATTTT. V gene TRBV5-4 combines with J gene TRBJ1-3; D ambiguous. CDR1 is SGHNT and CDR2 is YYREEE in the germline V gene (reference sequence). The CDR3 loop spans 15 amino acids. V was cut by 4 bases and J by 4 bases, with 15 bases left in between.

The rearrangement uses TRBV6-5 and TRBJ2-3; 8 bases are a match to TRBD1. The CDR3 consists of 15 residues. V lost 4 bases to trimming and J lost 1 base; unmatched junction nucleotides: 4. Per the germline V gene, CDR1 is MNHEY and CDR2 is SVGAGI. CDR3 sequence: CASSWQDRGTDTQYF. The CDR3, as DNA: TGTGCCAGCAGTTGGCAGGACAGGGGCACAGATACGCAGTATTTT.

This rearrangement joins TRBV7-2 to TRBJ2-1; the D gene is possibly TRBD2 (7 bases). This CDR3 has 19 amino acids. From germline, CDR1 is SGHTA and CDR2 FQGNSA. V was pared by 2 bases and J by 4 bases, with 24 bases between. The CDR3 protein is CASSLRGAAASGPYNEQFF. The CDR3, as DNA: TGTGCCAGCAGCTTAAGGGGGGCGGCGGCTAGCGGACCTTACAATGAGCAGTTCTTC.

The V and J genes are TRBV19 and TRBJ1-5; D might be TRBD1 (6 bases). The CDR3 has 15 amino acids. Per the germline V gene, CDR1 is LNHDA and CDR2 is SQIVND (reference sequence). Trimming left V 5 bases short and J 1 base short, with 12 bases between. CDR3 sequence: CASSVTGSSNQPQHF. CDR3 coding DNA: TGTGCCAGTAGTGTCACAGGGAGCAGCAATCAGCCCCAGCATTTT. The variable domain in full, completed from reference TRBV19 and TRBJ1-5, reads DGGITQSPKYLFRKEGQNVTLSCEQNLNHDAMYWYRQDPGQGLRLIYYSQIVNDFQKGDIAEGYSVSREKKESFPLTVTSAQKNPTAFYLCASSVTGSSNQPQHFGDGTRLSIL.

This CDR3 reads CASSLAGAPGGEQYF. The CDR3, as DNA: TGTGCCAGCAGCTTGGCCGGGGCCCCGGGGGGCGAGCAGTACTTC. The gene calls are TRBV5-6 and TRBJ2-7; TRBD2 aligns across 7 bases. CDR1 is SGHDT and CDR2 is YYEEEE in the germline V gene. The CDR3 is made up of 15 amino acids. V was pared by 0 bases and J by 6 bases, with 9 bases of the junction left unmatched.

J is TRBJ2-3 and V is TRBV7-3; D is unclear. CDR1 is SGHTA and CDR2 is FQGTGA in the germline V gene. V dropped 3 bases and J dropped 0 bases, with 4 bases sitting between them. The CDR3 sequence is 13 residues long. The CDR3 is CASSFGSTDTQYF. The CDR3 DNA is TGTGCCAGCAGCTTCGGGAGCACAGATACGCAGTATTTT.

This clone appeared a single time. The gene calls are TRBV30 and TRBJ1-2; no firm D call. CDR1 and CDR2 (germline): GTSNPN, SVGIG (reference sequence). Trimming removed 6 bases at V and 7 bases at J, with 15 bases between. This CDR3 contains 12 residues. The CDR3 here is CACGLGMGGYTF. In DNA form, the CDR3 reads TGTGCCTGTGGTCTCGGGATGGGTGGCTACACCTTC.

This clone was picked up many times. This chain links TRBV7-9 with TRBJ2-7; possibly TRBD2 for D (6 bases). The CDR3 covers 14 residues. Looked up from germline, CDR1 is SEHNR and CDR2 is FQNEAQ (reference sequence). V gave up 1 base and J gave up 3 bases, with 10 bases separating them. The CDR3 protein is CASSLVAEDYEQYF. CDR3 nucleotide sequence: TGTGCCAGCAGCTTAGTAGCGGAGGACTACGAGCAGTACTTC. The full variable domain, rest sourced from reference TRBV7-9 and TRBJ2-7, is DTGVSQNPRHKITKRGQNVTFRCDPISEHNRLYWYRQTLGQGPEFLTYFQNEAQLEKSRLLSDRFSAERPKGSFSTLEIQRTEQGDSAMYLCASSLVAEDYEQYFGPGTRLTVT.

The chain carries TRBV5-5 and TRBJ1-1; TRBD1 agrees at 8 bases. After removal of 4 bases from V and 7 bases from J, the junction contained 3 bases not matched to a gene. CDR3 size: 12 residues. Germline CDR1 reads SGHKS; CDR2 reads YYEKEE (reference sequence). The CDR3 DNA follows: TGTGCCAGCAGCAGGGGGACAGGTGAAGCTTTCTTT. This sequence encodes CASSRGTGEAFF. Full variable domain (outside the CDR3, taken from reference TRBV5-5 and TRBJ1-1): DAGVTQSPTHLIKTRGQQVTLRCSPISGHKSVSWYQQVLGQGPQFIFQYYEKEERGRGNFPDRFSARQFPNYSSELNVNALLLGDSALYLCASSRGTGEAFFGQGTRLTVV.

The chain uses TRBV4-1 and TRBJ2-5, with D perhaps TRBD2 (5 bases). The CDR3 loop spans 13 amino acids. V dropped 4 bases and J dropped 5 bases, with 11 bases sitting between them. Germline lookup yields CDR1 MGHRA and CDR2 YSYEKL. The CDR3 loop is CASSLLAPETQYF. As DNA, the CDR3 is TGCGCCAGCAGCCTTCTAGCTCCCGAGACCCAGTACTTC.

This rearrangement joins TRBV11-2 to TRBJ1-4; D uncertain. Germline V gene data show CDR1 as SGHAT and CDR2 as FQNNGV. V was shortened by 3 bases and J by 4 bases, with 6 bases between the two germline ends. CDR3 length: 13 amino acids. The CDR3 reads CASSLESNEKLFF. CDR3 in DNA: TGTGCCAGCAGCTTGGAGAGTAATGAAAAACTGTTTTTT.

The V gene is TRBV30, the J gene TRBJ2-3; a possible D gene is TRBD2 (5 bases). Germline V gives CDR1 GTSNPN, CDR2 SVGIG (reference sequence). Trimming pared 7 bases from V and 0 bases from J, leaving 14 bases between. The CDR3 loop spans 14 amino acids. CDR3 protein: CASRLPQSTDTQYF. CDR3 in DNA: TGTGCCTCGCGACTACCTCAGAGCACAGATACGCAGTATTTT.

This chain connects TRBV18 to TRBJ2-7, with 7 bases lining up with TRBD2. This CDR3 comprises 14 residues. In germline, CDR1 is KGHSH, CDR2 LQKENI. Trimming took 4 bases from V and 7 from J; bases not matched to a gene: 10. The CDR3 loop reads CASSRAYGEGEQYF. DNA for the CDR3: TGTGCCAGCTCACGGGCCTACGGGGAGGGGGAGCAGTACTTC.

V usage is TRBV6-5 and J usage is TRBJ1-4; a possible D gene is TRBD1 (5 bases). Trimming removed 6 bases at V and 5 bases at J, with 13 bases between. Germline-derived CDR1 and CDR2 are MNHEY and SVGAGI. The CDR3 covers 14 residues. In nucleotides, the CDR3 is TGTGCCAGCAGGGATGACAGAGACAATGAAAAACTGTTTTTT. It encodes CASRDDRDNEKLFF.

The rearrangement joins TRBV30 to TRBJ2-1, with TRBD1 matching 12 bases. Germline V lookup: CDR1 GTSNPN, CDR2 SVGIG (reference sequence). The CDR3 contains 12 residues. Trimming at V came to 4 bases and at J to 16 bases, leaving 8 bases not matched to a gene. The CDR3 DNA follows: TGTGCCTGGAATCGGGACAGGGGGCAACTTTTCTTC. Translation: CAWNRDRGQLFF.

This clone was counted a few times. This chain links TRBV30 with TRBJ2-7; 8 positions agree with TRBD1. Germline V CDR1 and CDR2: GTSNPN, SVGIG (reference sequence). The V and J ends lost 0 bases and 2 bases, in that order; junction bases with no gene match: 6. The CDR3 runs to 15 residues. For the CDR3, the DNA is TGTGCCTGGAGTGTATGGGGACAGGCCCCCTACGAGCAGTACTTC. Translating gives CAWSVWGQAPYEQYF.

The chain links TRBV2 to TRBJ2-3, with 9 positions matching TRBD2. The germline gives CDR1 SNHLY, CDR2 FYNNEI. Unmatched junction bases numbered 5, after V lost 2 bases and J lost 2 bases. CDR3 length equals 16 residues. DNA of the CDR3: TGTGCCAGCAGTGAATCAACTAGCGGGTACACAGATACGCAGTATTTT. Translation: CASSESTSGYTDTQYF. Full variable domain (rest looked up from reference TRBV2 and TRBJ2-3): EPEVTQTPSHQVTQMGQEVILRCVPISNHLYFYWYRQILGQKVEFLVSFYNNEISEKSEIFDDQFSVERPDGSNFTLKIRSTKLEDSAMYFCASSESTSGYTDTQYFGPGTRLTVL.

The rearrangement joins TRBV27 to TRBJ1-2; 8 bases align to TRBD1. V was clipped by 3 bases and J by 2 bases; unmatched bases: 5. From germline, CDR1 is MNHEY and CDR2 SMNVEV (reference sequence). The CDR3 totals 15 residues. CDR3 nucleotides: TGTGCCAGCAGTTTCAGGGCAGGGGGCAACTATGGCTACACCTTC. Amino acid sequence: CASSFRAGGNYGYTF.

The chain combines TRBV6-6 with TRBJ1-1; D call uncertain. The length of the CDR3 is 12 residues. The germline V gene encodes CDR1 MNHNY and CDR2 SVGAGI (reference sequence). Trimming took off 8 bases at V and 5 bases at J, with 12 bases between the two ends. The CDR3 DNA is TGTGCCAGCGTCTGGAGCGGAACTGAAGCTTTCTTT. Translated, it gives CASVWSGTEAFF.